This TCR beta chain was identified during a study of OX40 agonist ivuxolimab in advanced cancers. The CDR3 is made up of 14 amino acids. Trimming removed 3 bases at V and 1 base at J, with 7 bases between. Germline lookup yields CDR1 LNHDA and CDR2 SQIVND (reference sequence). Here immunoSEQ multiplex PCR was the method, and the copy in TCRdb shows in-frame clones only, minus some. The sample records about 34,000 clones, around 83% being singletons. Here the sequenced sample was CD4+ or CD8+ T cells sorted from blood, taken in a trial of the OX40 agonist ivuxolimab. The clonotype originates from an adult with an advanced solid tumor such as melanoma, head and neck, liver or kidney cancer. This rearrangement joins TRBV19 to TRBJ1-5; D gene uncertain. The CDR3: CASSILSSNQPQHF. DNA of the CDR3: TGTGCCAGTAGTATCCTGTCGAGCAATCAGCCCCAGCATTTT.